These 21 T cell receptor beta chains came from one sample sequenced in a study of shared clonotypes between healthy human individuals. Naive CD8 isolation took CD45RO-negative cells positively selected for CCR7 and excluded terminally differentiated effector memory CD45RA+ cells. The data were produced by immunoSEQ multiplex PCR, yet TCRdb's version contains in-frame clones alone and is incomplete. Of about 680,000 clones in the sample, roughly 94% are singletons; the top ten hold roughly 22%. What was sequenced was naive CD8+ T cells sorted from blood. The origin of the receptors is a man aged 25 to 40 in good health.

V usage is TRBV7-3 and J usage is TRBJ2-7; unclear D gene. Trimming took off 2 bases at V and 3 bases at J, with 8 bases between the two ends. The germline gives CDR1 SGHTA, CDR2 FQGTGA. The CDR3 loop spans 13 amino acids. CDR3 residues: CASSLGWGYEQYF. CDR3 DNA sequence: TGTGCCAGCAGCTTAGGGTGGGGCTACGAGCAGTACTTC.

V and J are TRBV7-2 and TRBJ2-1; 10 bases agree with TRBD2. The germline V gene encodes CDR1 SGHTA and CDR2 FQGNSA. The V and J ends lost 2 bases and 9 bases, in that order; junction bases with no gene match: 16. The CDR3 is made up of 18 amino acids. CDR3 amino acids: CASSLNRALAGEWGEQFF. For the CDR3, the DNA is TGTGCCAGCAGCTTAAATCGTGCTCTAGCGGGAGAATGGGGTGAGCAGTTCTTC.

The rearrangement links TRBV7-9 to TRBJ1-2, with 7 bases matching TRBD1. The trim removed 8 bases at V and 3 bases at J, leaving 6 bases unmatched. From germline, CDR1 is SEHNR and CDR2 FQNEAQ (reference sequence). The CDR3 consists of 13 residues. As DNA, the CDR3 is TGTGCCAGCGTGGGACAGTGGGACTATGGCTACACCTTC. It encodes CASVGQWDYGYTF.

The V call is TRBV5-1, the J call TRBJ2-2, with 8 bases identical to TRBD2. The CDR3 sequence is 15 residues long. Germline trimming cut 7 bases from V and 1 base from J; bases unmatched to any gene: 6. The germline V gene has CDR1 SGHRS and CDR2 YFSETQ. CDR3 region: CASENSGVNTGELFF. The CDR3 DNA follows: TGCGCCAGCGAAAATAGCGGGGTGAACACCGGGGAGCTGTTTTTT.

The rearrangement links TRBV6-1 to TRBJ2-7, with 9 bases fitting TRBD1. CDR3 length: 13 residues. Germline V CDR1 and CDR2: MNHNS, SASEGT. V dropped 6 bases and J dropped 2; count of bases not matched to a gene: 2. The CDR3 DNA reads as TGTGCCAGCAGGGGACAGGGAGCCTACGAGCAGTACTTC. This translates into CASRGQGAYEQYF.

Concerning this clone itself: Other DNA sequences in this sample translate to the same CDR3. The chain combines TRBV27 with TRBJ1-5; the D gene is possibly TRBD1 (6 bases). V was clipped by 3 bases and J by 1 base, with 7 bases between them. This CDR3 is 14 amino acids long. Germline V gives CDR1 MNHEY, CDR2 SMNVEV (reference sequence). The CDR3 loop is CASSFQGSNQPQHF. The CDR3 bases are TGTGCCAGCAGTTTCCAGGGGAGCAATCAGCCCCAGCATTTT.

The chain uses TRBV7-3 and TRBJ2-3; D is undetermined. Germline V CDR1 and CDR2: SGHTA, FQGTGA. The V and J ends lost 3 bases and 2 bases respectively, with 6 bases between them. The CDR3 is made up of 13 amino acids. The CDR3 loop reads CASSFGYTDTQYF. As DNA, the CDR3 is TGTGCCAGCAGCTTCGGTTACACAGATACGCAGTATTTT.

This clone was seen once. The gene calls are TRBV7-8 and TRBJ2-1; D might be TRBD1 or TRBD2, each matching 6 bases. Looked up from germline, CDR1 is SGHVS and CDR2 is FQNEAQ. V was pared by 11 bases and J by 9 bases, with 20 bases between. The CDR3 sequence is 13 residues long. The CDR3 DNA reads TGTGCCGGCACCGGGACAATCGGGGGTGAGCAGTTCTTC. It yields the protein CAGTGTIGGEQFF.

The chain links TRBV28 to TRBJ2-2; 7 bases align to TRBD1. V was pared by 4 bases and J by 3 bases, with 8 bases of the junction left unmatched. The CDR3 runs 16 residues. Germline V gives CDR1 MDHEN, CDR2 SYDVKM. The CDR3 DNA follows: TGTGCCAGCAGTTCACAGGGACAGCTGCACACCGGGGAGCTGTTTTTT. This gives the protein CASSSQGQLHTGELFF.

The chain joins TRBV27 to TRBJ2-1; the D is unclear. The CDR3 is 15 amino acids. V was pared by 4 bases and J by 0 bases, with 10 bases between. CDR1 is MNHEY, CDR2 SMNVEV, per germline (reference sequence). CDR3 DNA: TGTGCCAGCAGTTCTTCCAGAAGCTCCTACAATGAGCAGTTCTTC. Its translation: CASSSSRSSYNEQFF.

The V and J genes are TRBV5-1 and TRBJ1-1, with a possible D match to TRBD1 (6 bases). The germline CDR1 and CDR2 sequences are SGHRS and YFSETQ. This CDR3 comprises 13 residues. Trimming left V 4 bases short and J 6 bases short, with 13 bases between. This CDR3 is CASSGDRRPEAFF. The CDR3 nucleotides are TGCGCCAGCAGCGGTGACAGGAGGCCTGAAGCTTTCTTT. The whole variable domain, remainder taken from reference TRBV5-1 and TRBJ1-1, is KAGVTQTPRYLIKTRGQQVTLSCSPISGHRSVSWYQQTPGQGLQFLFEYFSETQRNKGNFPGRFSGRQFSNSRSEMNVSTLELGDSALYLCASSGDRRPEAFFGQGTRLTVV.

CDR3 loop: CASSAYSTYEQYF. The CDR3 DNA follows: TGTGCCAGCAGCGCCTACTCTACGTACGAGCAGTACTTC. The J gene is TRBJ2-7, the V gene TRBV11-2; the D is unclear. The germline CDR1 and CDR2 sequences are SGHAT and FQNNGV. The CDR3 extends over 13 amino acids. V lost 5 bases and J 4 bases, leaving 12 bases between the germline ends.

The chain links TRBV5-1 to TRBJ2-1; TRBD2 matches 8 bases. This CDR3 comprises 14 residues. Trimming cost V 3 bases and J 9 bases; bases outside gene matches: 8. CDR1 is SGHRS, CDR2 YFSETQ, per germline. CDR3 protein: CASSWGLGRGEQFF. CDR3 nucleotides: TGCGCCAGCAGCTGGGGACTAGGGAGAGGTGAGCAGTTCTTC. The whole variable domain, filled in from reference TRBV5-1 and TRBJ2-1, reads KAGVTQTPRYLIKTRGQQVTLSCSPISGHRSVSWYQQTPGQGLQFLFEYFSETQRNKGNFPGRFSGRQFSNSRSEMNVSTLELGDSALYLCASSWGLGRGEQFFGPGTRLTVL.

The V and J genes are TRBV14 and TRBJ2-5; D remains unclear. Germline CDR1 and CDR2: SGHDN and FVKESK. Trimming cost V 1 base and J 0 bases, with 12 bases left between them. CDR3 size: 16 residues. In nucleotides, the CDR3 is TGTGCCAGCAGCCAAGGATTCAATGGGAACCAAGAGACCCAGTACTTC. Translating it yields CASSQGFNGNQETQYF.

The gene calls are TRBV28 and TRBJ2-5; D gene ambiguous. V was shortened by 2 bases and J by 5 bases, with 24 bases between the two germline ends. The germline V gene has CDR1 MDHEN and CDR2 SYDVKM. This CDR3 region has 18 residues. This chain's CDR3 is CASSLVLTGPRREETQYF. The CDR3 bases are TGTGCCAGCAGTTTAGTGTTGACGGGTCCCAGGAGAGAGGAGACCCAGTACTTC.

V is TRBV2 and J is TRBJ1-3; possible D gene TRBD1, 6 bases. CDR1 and CDR2 (germline): SNHLY, FYNNEI. Trimming took off 6 bases at V and 0 bases at J, with 9 bases between the two ends. The CDR3 contains 14 residues. The CDR3 nucleotides read TGTGCCAGCAGGACAGGCCGCTCTGGAAACACCATATATTTT. It is translated as CASRTGRSGNTIYF.

This chain connects TRBV28 to TRBJ1-1, with TRBD1 as a possible D gene (6 bases). The CDR3 covers 14 residues. CDR1 is MDHEN and CDR2 is SYDVKM in the germline V gene. Trimming took 5 bases from V and 5 from J, leaving 15 bases between them. The CDR3 region is CASSAITGWTEAFF. For the CDR3, the DNA is TGTGCCAGCAGTGCTATAACAGGGTGGACTGAAGCTTTCTTT.

As concerns this clone: The junction departs from germline at one end; a sequencing error may be responsible. The chain recombines TRBV6-6 with TRBJ2-7; no definite D call. From germline, CDR1 is MNHNY and CDR2 SVGAGI (reference sequence). The CDR3 loop spans 13 amino acids. The DNA of the CDR3 is TGTGCCAGCAGTTACTCGAATGTAGAGGTCCTGTTCTTC. Its translation: CASSYSNVEVLFF.

This sequence joins TRBV5-1 and TRBJ1-2; D is unresolved. Germline V gene data show CDR1 as SGHRS and CDR2 as YFSETQ. V was trimmed by 3 bases and J by 3 bases, leaving 6 bases between them. This CDR3 is 12 amino acids long. The CDR3 spells CASSSEDYGYTF. The CDR3 DNA reads TGCGCCAGCAGCTCGGAAGACTATGGCTACACCTTC.

This chain joins TRBV5-1 and TRBJ2-2, with TRBD1 matching over 8 bases. Germline V gene data show CDR1 as SGHRS and CDR2 as YFSETQ. This CDR3 region has 15 residues. Trimming took 6 bases from V and 0 from J; bases not matched to a gene: 4. Here the CDR3 reads CASIEGQANTGELFF. The CDR3 DNA reads as TGCGCCAGCATCGAGGGACAGGCGAACACCGGGGAGCTGTTTTTT.

This rearrangement joins TRBV7-9 to TRBJ2-5; D perhaps matches TRBD2 (7 bases). Trimming cost V 5 bases and J 4 bases, with 20 bases left between them. This CDR3 comprises 16 residues. Per germline, CDR1 SEHNR and CDR2 FQNEAQ (reference sequence). This CDR3 is CASSPLGLDRTETQYF. Here the CDR3 DNA reads TGTGCCAGCAGCCCCCTCGGACTAGACAGGACAGAGACCCAGTACTTC. The full variable domain, completed using reference TRBV7-9 and TRBJ2-5, is DTGVSQNPRHKITKRGQNVTFRCDPISEHNRLYWYRQTLGQGPEFLTYFQNEAQLEKSRLLSDRFSAERPKGSFSTLEIQRTEQGDSAMYLCASSPLGLDRTETQYFGPGTRLLVL.